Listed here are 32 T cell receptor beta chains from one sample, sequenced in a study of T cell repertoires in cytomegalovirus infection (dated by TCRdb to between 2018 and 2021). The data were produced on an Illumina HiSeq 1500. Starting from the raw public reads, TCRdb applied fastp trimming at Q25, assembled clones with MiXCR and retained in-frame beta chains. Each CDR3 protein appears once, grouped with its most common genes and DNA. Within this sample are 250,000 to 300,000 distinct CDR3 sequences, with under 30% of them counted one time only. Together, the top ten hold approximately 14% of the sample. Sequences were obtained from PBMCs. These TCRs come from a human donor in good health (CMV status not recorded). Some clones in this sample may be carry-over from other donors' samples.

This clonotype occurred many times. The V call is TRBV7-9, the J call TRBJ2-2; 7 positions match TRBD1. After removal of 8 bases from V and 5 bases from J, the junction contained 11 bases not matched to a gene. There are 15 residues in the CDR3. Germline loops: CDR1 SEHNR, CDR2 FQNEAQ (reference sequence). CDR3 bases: TGTGCCAGCGGAACCCCGCAGGGGGTGACCGGGGAGCTGTTTTTT. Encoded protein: CASGTPQGVTGELFF.

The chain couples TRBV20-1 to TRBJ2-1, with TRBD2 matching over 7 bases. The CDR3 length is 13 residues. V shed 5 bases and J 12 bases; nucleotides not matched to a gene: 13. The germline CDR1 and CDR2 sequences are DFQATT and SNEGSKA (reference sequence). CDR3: CSAAGRGTLGQFF. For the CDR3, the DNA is TGCAGTGCTGCCGGGCGGGGGACTCTCGGGCAGTTCTTC.

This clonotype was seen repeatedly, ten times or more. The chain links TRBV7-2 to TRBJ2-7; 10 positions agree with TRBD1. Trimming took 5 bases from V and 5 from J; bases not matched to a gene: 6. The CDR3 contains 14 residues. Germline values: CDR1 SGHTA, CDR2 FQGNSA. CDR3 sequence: CASSLRQGANEQYF. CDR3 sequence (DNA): TGTGCCAGCAGCCTCCGACAGGGGGCAAACGAGCAGTACTTC.

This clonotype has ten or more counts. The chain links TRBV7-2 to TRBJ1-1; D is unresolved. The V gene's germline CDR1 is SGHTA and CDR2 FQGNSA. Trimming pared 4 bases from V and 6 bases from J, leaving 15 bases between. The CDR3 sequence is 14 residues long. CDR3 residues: CASSSTPDRPEAFF. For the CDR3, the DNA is TGTGCCAGCAGCTCTACCCCGGACCGCCCTGAAGCTTTCTTT. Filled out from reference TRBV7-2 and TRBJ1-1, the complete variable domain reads GAGVSQSPSNKVTEKGKDVELRCDPISGHTALYWYRQSLGQGLEFLIYFQGNSAPDKSGLPSDRFSAERTGGSVSTLTIQRTQQEDSAVYLCASSSTPDRPEAFFGQGTRLTVV.

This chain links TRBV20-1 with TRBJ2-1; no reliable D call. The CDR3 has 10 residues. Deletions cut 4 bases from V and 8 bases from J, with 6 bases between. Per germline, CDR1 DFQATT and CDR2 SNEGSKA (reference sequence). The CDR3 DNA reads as TGCAGTGCTATGAGGTATGAGCAGTTCTTC. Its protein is CSAMRYEQFF.

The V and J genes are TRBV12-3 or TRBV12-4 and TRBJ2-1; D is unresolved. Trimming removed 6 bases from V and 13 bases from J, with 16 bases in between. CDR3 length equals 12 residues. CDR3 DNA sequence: TGTGCCAGCAGCGCATATTTCGTGGGACAGTTCTTC. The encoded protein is CASSAYFVGQFF.

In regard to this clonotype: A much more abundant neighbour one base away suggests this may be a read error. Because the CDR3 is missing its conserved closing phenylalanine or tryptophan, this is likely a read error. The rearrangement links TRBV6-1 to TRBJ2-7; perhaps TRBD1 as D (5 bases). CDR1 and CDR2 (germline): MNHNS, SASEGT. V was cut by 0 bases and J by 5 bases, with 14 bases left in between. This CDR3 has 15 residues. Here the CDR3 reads CASSEALHRGHEQYG. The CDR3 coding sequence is TGTGCCAGCAGTGAAGCGCTACATAGGGGCCACGAGCAGTACGGC.

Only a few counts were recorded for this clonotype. As DNA, the CDR3 is TGTGCCAGCAGCTTAACGGGGACAGGGGGGAACACCGGGGAGCTGTTTTTT. Residues: CASSLTGTGGNTGELFF. The V gene is TRBV7-3, the J gene TRBJ2-2, with TRBD1 matching over 11 bases. CDR3 size: 17 residues. Germline trimming cut 0 bases from V and 1 base from J; bases unmatched to any gene: 1. From germline, CDR1 is SGHTA and CDR2 FQGTGA.

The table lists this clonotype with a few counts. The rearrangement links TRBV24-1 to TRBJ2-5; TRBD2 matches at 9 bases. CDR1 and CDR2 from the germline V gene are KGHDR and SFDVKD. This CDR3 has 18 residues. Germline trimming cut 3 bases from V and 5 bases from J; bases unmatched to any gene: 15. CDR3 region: CATSDPSAGTSPGETQYF. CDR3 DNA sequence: TGTGCCACCAGTGATCCATCGGCCGGGACTAGCCCTGGGGAGACCCAGTACTTC.

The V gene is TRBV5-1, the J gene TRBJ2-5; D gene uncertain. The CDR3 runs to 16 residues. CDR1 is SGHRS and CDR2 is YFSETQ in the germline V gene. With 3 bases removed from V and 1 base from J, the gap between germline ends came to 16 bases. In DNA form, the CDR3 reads TGCGCCAGCAGCTCCGGTAGGGTAAGCGTCCAAGAGACCCAGTACTTC. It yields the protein CASSSGRVSVQETQYF.

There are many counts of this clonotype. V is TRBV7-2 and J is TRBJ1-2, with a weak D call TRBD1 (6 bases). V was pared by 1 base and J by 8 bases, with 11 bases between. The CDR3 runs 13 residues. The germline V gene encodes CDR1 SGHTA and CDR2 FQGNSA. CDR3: CASSLGGPYGYTF. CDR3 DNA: TGTGCCAGCAGCTTAGGGGGGCCATACGGCTACACCTTC.

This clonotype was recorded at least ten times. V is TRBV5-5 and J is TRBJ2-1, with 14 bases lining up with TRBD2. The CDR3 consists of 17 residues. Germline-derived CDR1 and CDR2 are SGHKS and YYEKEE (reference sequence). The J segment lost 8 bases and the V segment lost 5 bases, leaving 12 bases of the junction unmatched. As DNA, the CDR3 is TGTGCCAGCAGTTTCCGGACTAGCGGGAGGTCCCCCCATGAGCAGTTCTTC. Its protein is CASSFRTSGRSPHEQFF.

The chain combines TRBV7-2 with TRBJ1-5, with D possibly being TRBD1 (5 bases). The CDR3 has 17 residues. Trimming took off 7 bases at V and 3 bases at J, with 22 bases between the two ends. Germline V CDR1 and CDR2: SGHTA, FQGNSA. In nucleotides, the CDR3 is TGTGCCAGCACCCCCGGCCCGGCAGGGAGGTTCAATCAGCCCCAGCATTTT. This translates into CASTPGPAGRFNQPQHF.

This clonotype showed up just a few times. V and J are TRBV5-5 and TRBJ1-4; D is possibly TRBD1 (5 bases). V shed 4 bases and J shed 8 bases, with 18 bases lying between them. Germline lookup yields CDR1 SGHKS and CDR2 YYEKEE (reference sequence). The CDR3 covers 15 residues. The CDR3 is CASSRDWDPKEKLFF. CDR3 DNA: TGTGCCAGCAGCCGGGACTGGGACCCAAAAGAAAAACTGTTTTTT.

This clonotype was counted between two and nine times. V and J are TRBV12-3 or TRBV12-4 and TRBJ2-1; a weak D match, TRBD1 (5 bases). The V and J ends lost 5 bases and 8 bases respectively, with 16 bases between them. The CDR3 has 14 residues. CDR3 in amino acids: CASSPQGFFDEQFF. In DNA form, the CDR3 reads TGTGCCAGCAGTCCCCAGGGATTTTTCGATGAGCAGTTCTTC.

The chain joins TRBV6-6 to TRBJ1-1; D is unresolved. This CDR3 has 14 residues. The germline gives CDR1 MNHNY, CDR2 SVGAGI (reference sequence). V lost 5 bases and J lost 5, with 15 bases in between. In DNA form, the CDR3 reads TGTGCCAGCAGTCTTAGCGGGGTTGTTACTGAAGCTTTCTTT. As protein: CASSLSGVVTEAFF.

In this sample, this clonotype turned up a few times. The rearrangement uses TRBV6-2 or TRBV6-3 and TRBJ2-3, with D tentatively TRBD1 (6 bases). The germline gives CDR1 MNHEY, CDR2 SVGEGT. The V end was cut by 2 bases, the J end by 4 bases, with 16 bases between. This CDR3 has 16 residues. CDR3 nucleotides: TGTGCCAGCAGTTACCTCACCGGCCAGGGGCCAGATACGCAGTATTTT. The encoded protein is CASSYLTGQGPDTQYF.

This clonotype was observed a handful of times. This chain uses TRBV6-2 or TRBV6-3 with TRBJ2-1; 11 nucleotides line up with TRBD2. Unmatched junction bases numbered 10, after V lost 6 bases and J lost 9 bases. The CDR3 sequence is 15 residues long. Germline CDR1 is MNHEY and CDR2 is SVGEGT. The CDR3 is CASSRLAGREGEQFF. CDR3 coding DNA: TGTGCCAGCAGCAGACTAGCGGGGAGGGAAGGTGAGCAGTTCTTC.

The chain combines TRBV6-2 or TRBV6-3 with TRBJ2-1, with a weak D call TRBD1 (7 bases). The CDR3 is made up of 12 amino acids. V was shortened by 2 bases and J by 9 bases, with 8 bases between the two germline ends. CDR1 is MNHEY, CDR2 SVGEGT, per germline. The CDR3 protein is CASSYQGGEQFF. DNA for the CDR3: TGTGCCAGCAGTTACCAGGGGGGTGAGCAGTTCTTC.

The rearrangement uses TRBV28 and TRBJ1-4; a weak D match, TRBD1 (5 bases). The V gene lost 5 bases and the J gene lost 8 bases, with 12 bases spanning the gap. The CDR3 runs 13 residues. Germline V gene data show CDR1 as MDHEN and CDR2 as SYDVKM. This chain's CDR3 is CASSHGTGEKLFF. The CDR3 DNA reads TGTGCCAGCAGTCACGGGACTGGCGAAAAACTGTTTTTT.

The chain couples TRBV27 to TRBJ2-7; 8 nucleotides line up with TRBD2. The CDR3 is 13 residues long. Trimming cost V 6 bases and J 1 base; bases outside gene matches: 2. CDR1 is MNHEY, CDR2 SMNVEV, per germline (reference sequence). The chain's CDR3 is CASRASGSYEQYF. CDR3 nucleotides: TGTGCCAGCAGGGCTAGCGGGTCCTACGAGCAGTACTTC.

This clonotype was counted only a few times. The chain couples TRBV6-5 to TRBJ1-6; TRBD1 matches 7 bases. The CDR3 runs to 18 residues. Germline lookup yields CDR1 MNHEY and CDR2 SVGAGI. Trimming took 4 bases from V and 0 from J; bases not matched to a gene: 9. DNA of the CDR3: TGTGCCAGCAGTTCTAGGACAGGCCCAAGCTCCTATAATTCACCCCTCCACTTT. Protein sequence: CASSSRTGPSSYNSPLHF.

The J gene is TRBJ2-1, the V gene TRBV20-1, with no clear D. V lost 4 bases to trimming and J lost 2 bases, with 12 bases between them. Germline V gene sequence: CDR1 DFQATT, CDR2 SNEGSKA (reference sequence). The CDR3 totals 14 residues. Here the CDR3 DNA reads TGCAGTGCTAACGACGGAAGCCCCTACAATGAGCAGTTCTTC. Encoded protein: CSANDGSPYNEQFF.

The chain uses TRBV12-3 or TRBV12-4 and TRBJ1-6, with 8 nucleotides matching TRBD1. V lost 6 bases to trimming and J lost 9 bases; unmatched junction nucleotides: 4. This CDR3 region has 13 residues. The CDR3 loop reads CASRTGVGSPLHF. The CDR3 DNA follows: TGTGCCAGCAGGACAGGGGTTGGTTCACCCCTCCACTTT.

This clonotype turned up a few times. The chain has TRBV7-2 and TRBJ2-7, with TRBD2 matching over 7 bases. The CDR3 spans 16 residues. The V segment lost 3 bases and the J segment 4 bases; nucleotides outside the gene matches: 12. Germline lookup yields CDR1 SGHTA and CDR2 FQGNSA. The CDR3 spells CASSLVGAGAGYEQYF. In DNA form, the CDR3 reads TGTGCCAGCAGCTTGGTGGGTGCGGGAGCAGGGTACGAGCAGTACTTC.

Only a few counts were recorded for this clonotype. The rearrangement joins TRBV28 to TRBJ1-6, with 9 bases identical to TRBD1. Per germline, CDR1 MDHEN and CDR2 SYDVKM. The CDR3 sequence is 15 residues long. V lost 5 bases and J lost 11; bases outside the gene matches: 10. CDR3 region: CASSPGDRGTAPLHF. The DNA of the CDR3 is TGTGCCAGCAGTCCGGGAGACAGGGGGACGGCACCCCTCCACTTT.

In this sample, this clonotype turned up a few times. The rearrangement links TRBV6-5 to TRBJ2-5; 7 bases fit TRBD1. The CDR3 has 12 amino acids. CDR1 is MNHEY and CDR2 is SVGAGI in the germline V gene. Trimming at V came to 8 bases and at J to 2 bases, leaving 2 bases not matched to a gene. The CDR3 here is CASGQAQETQYF. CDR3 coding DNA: TGTGCCAGCGGACAGGCGCAAGAGACCCAGTACTTC.

The CDR3 bases are TGCAGTGCTCTGGACAGGGGGAGTGAAAAACTGTTTTTT. Its protein product is CSALDRGSEKLFF. The gene calls are TRBV20-1 and TRBJ1-4; 10 bases match TRBD1. Trimming removed 5 bases from V and 7 bases from J; junction bases left unmatched: 4. CDR1 is DFQATT, CDR2 SNEGSKA, per germline (reference sequence). The CDR3 has 13 amino acids.

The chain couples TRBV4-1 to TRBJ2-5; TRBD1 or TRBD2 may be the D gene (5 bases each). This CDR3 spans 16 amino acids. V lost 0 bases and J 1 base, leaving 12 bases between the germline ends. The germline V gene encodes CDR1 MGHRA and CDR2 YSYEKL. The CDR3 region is CASSQDPGTFQETQYF. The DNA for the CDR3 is TGCGCCAGCAGCCAAGACCCCGGGACCTTCCAAGAGACCCAGTACTTC.

This CDR3 reads CASKPGGGTDTQYF. The CDR3 region has the DNA TGTGCCAGCAAACCCGGGGGGGGCACAGATACGCAGTATTTT. The V and J genes are TRBV2 and TRBJ2-3; 8 bases line up with TRBD2. The V segment lost 7 bases and the J segment 1 base; nucleotides outside the gene matches: 4. The length of the CDR3 is 14 residues. CDR1 and CDR2 from the germline V gene are SNHLY and FYNNEI.

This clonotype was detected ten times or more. The CDR3 region is CASSPHADRGETQYF. The DNA of the CDR3 is TGTGCCAGCAGCCCACACGCGGACAGGGGAGAGACCCAGTACTTC. The chain uses TRBV7-2 and TRBJ2-5; TRBD1 agrees at 9 bases. Germline lookup yields CDR1 SGHTA and CDR2 FQGNSA. This CDR3 region has 15 residues. The junction had 8 bases not matched to a gene; V was cut back by 5 bases and J by 4 bases.

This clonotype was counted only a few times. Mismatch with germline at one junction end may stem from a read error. DNA for the CDR3: TGTGGAGACGAAATCTACGAGCAGTACTTC. Its translation is CGDEIYEQYF. The V gene is TRBV29-1, the J gene TRBJ2-7; D is uncertain. Germline V CDR1 and CDR2: SQVTM, ANQGSEA. The CDR3 loop spans 10 amino acids.